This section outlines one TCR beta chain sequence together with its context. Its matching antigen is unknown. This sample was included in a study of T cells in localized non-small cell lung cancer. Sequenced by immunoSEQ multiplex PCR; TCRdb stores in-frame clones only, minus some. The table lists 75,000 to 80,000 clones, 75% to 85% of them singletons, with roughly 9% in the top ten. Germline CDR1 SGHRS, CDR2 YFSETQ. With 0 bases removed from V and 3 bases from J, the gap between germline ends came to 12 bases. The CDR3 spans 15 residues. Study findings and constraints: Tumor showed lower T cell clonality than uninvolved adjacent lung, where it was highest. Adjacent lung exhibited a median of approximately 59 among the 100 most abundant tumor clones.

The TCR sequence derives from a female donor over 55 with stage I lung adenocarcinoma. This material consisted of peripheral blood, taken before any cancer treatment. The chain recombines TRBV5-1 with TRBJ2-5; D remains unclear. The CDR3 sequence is CASSLGGKNEETQYF. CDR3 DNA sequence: TGCGCCAGCAGCTTGGGTGGGAAGAACGAAGAGACCCAGTACTTC.